Below are 10 T cell receptor beta chains sequenced from a single sample in a study of blood T cells in healthy people across ages. The authors ran a second PCR of about 7 to 11 cycles using a sample-barcoded 5' primer and a J-beta primer mix. TCRdb re-derived calls from the 5' RACE reads in MiXCR, one entry per CDR3 protein. This repertoire shows 1.5 million to 2 million distinct CDR3 sequences, about 31% found once; its top ten account for about 11%. Sequencing used blood. The receptors were gathered from a woman aged 25 to 39 in good health.

The rearrangement joins TRBV20-1 to TRBJ2-1; no firm D call. The germline gives CDR1 DFQATT, CDR2 SNEGSKA (reference sequence). V was cut by 6 bases and J by 0 bases, with 15 bases left in between. This CDR3 spans 15 amino acids. CDR3 protein: CSAKDAKSSYNEQFF. The CDR3, as DNA: TGCAGTGCAAAGGACGCAAAAAGCTCCTACAATGAGCAGTTCTTC.

V is TRBV9 and J is TRBJ1-1, with D possibly TRBD1 on 5 matching bases. V gave up 3 bases and J gave up 1 base, with 16 bases separating them. The CDR3 contains 16 residues. The germline V gene encodes CDR1 SGDLS and CDR2 YYNGEE. The chain's CDR3 is CASSEGSGKPNTEAFF. CDR3 bases: TGTGCCAGCAGCGAAGGCTCAGGGAAACCGAACACTGAAGCTTTCTTT.

The CDR3 spells CASSQASGAANYGYTF. CDR3 nucleotide sequence: TGCGCCAGCAGCCAAGCATCAGGAGCAGCTAACTATGGCTACACCTTC. The chain recombines TRBV4-1 with TRBJ1-2; D remains unclear. V lost 1 base, J lost 0 bases, and 12 bases lay in between. CDR3 length equals 16 residues. CDR1 is MGHRA, CDR2 YSYEKL, per germline.

Of note for this clonotype: One base away lies a much larger clone, so this may be a sequencing read error. This chain uses TRBV29-1 with TRBJ2-1; D might be TRBD1 (6 bases). From germline, CDR1 is SQVTM and CDR2 ANQGSEA. This CDR3 is 14 amino acids long. Between the trimmed V and J ends, which lost 4 bases and 13 bases, there was a span of 23 bases. The CDR3 sequence: CSVGPRDIGETQFF. As DNA, the CDR3 is TGCAGCGTTGGCCCCCGGGACATTGGAGAGACCCAGTTCTTC.

This clonotype has more than one count but fewer than ten. The rearrangement uses TRBV11-2 and TRBJ1-4; no clear D gene. This CDR3 has 12 amino acids. The V end lost 2 bases, the J end lost 7 bases, and 5 bases lay between the germline ends. CDR1 and CDR2 (germline): SGHAT, FQNNGV. Here the CDR3 reads CASSLSVEKLFF. The CDR3 coding sequence is TGTGCCAGCAGCTTATCGGTTGAAAAACTGTTTTTT.

This chain connects TRBV27 to TRBJ2-1, with D unclear. The V end lost 5 bases, the J end lost 5 bases, and 19 bases lay between the germline ends. This CDR3 has 16 residues. Per germline, CDR1 MNHEY and CDR2 SMNVEV (reference sequence). CDR3 in amino acids: CASSPGWPALNNEQFF. DNA of the CDR3: TGTGCCAGCAGTCCTGGGTGGCCGGCTTTAAACAATGAGCAGTTCTTC.

As concerns this clonotype: A clone one base away is much larger, so this may be a read error. The chain combines TRBV29-1 with TRBJ2-7; tentatively, D is TRBD2 (5 bases). Germline V CDR1 and CDR2: SQVTM, ANQGSEA. Trimming removed 5 bases at V and 7 bases at J, with 18 bases between. CDR3 length: 13 amino acids. CDR3 in amino acids: CSVQDDTWEEQYF. The CDR3 DNA reads TGCAGCGTTCAGGACGACACTTGGGAGGAGCAGTACTTC.

The chain is built from TRBV21-1 and TRBJ2-3; the D segment call TRBD1 is taken from the table without a DNA check. TRBV21-1 is reported as a pseudogene. The CDR3 totals 16 residues. The CDR3 nucleotides are TGTGCCAGCAGCCCCCAGGACGGTGCTAGCACAGATACGCAGTATTTT. Its translation is CASSPQDGASTDTQYF.

This sequence joins TRBV20-1 and TRBJ1-4; D not resolved. The germline V gene has CDR1 DFQATT and CDR2 SNEGSKA (reference sequence). This CDR3 is 16 amino acids long. V dropped 0 bases and J dropped 8 bases, with 19 bases sitting between them. CDR3 nucleotides: TGCAGTGCTAGAGAGGGAGGCCCCAAGCGGATCGAAAAACTGTTTTTT. Encoded protein: CSAREGGPKRIEKLFF.

The V call is TRBV15, the J call TRBJ2-4; perhaps D is TRBD1 or TRBD2 (5 bases each). The CDR3 covers 22 residues. Germline CDR1 LNHNV, CDR2 YYDKDF (reference sequence). V dropped 2 bases and J dropped 0 bases, with 29 bases sitting between them. The CDR3 DNA follows: TGTGCCACCAGCAGATCAGGGCTAGGGGACGTGGTCTTTACCTTAGCCAAAAACATTCAGTACTTC. Encoded protein: CATSRSGLGDVVFTLAKNIQYF.